This T cell receptor beta chain was sequenced during a study of CD8 T cells in ankylosing spondylitis. The table lists this clonotype with a few counts. Its target is unknown. Libraries of TCR beta came from quantitative 5'-RACE with molecular barcodes. TCRdb ran MiXCR on the 5' RACE reads and lists one entry per CDR3 protein. The table includes about 360,000 distinct CDR3 sequences, approximately 22% detected once. The CDR3 is 16 amino acids. V lost 8 bases to trimming and J lost 2 bases; unmatched junction nucleotides: 8. Germline CDR1 reads ENHRY; CDR2 reads SYGVKD. General study results and limits: About 8 highly homologous variants made up a TCR beta motif, and this motif appeared characteristic of ankylosing spondylitis blood. Reported data indicate significant enrichment of disease-linked clones within matched ankylosing spondylitis synovial fluid. In peripheral blood, disease-linked CD8+ clones occurred at relatively low frequencies.

The receptor was isolated from a male donor with ankylosing spondylitis or in good health (not recorded which). The chain uses TRBV10-3 and TRBJ2-7; 14 bases align to TRBD2. The sequencing input was blood, either unsorted or a sorted T cell fraction (not recorded which). CDR3 in amino acids: CAIAGTSGGMTYEQYF. The CDR3 nucleotides are TGTGCCATCGCGGGGACTAGCGGGGGTATGACCTACGAGCAGTACTTC.